Below, 17 T cell receptor beta chains from the same sample are listed, as sequenced in a study of T cells after yellow fever vaccination. Each CDR3 protein is one row after TCRdb ran MiXCR on the 5' RACE reads. The sample holds roughly 94,000 distinct CDR3 sequences, about 8.2% seen once. This specimen consisted of CD8+ T cells not binding an NS4B(214-222) dextramer, sorted from PBMCs, obtained approximately 16 days after the first yellow fever vaccination. The receptors were gathered from a man younger than 30 who received the YFV17D yellow fever vaccine.

V and J are TRBV12-3 or TRBV12-4 and TRBJ2-2; D uncertain. There are 12 residues in the CDR3. Trimming stripped 7 bases from V and 6 bases from J, with 9 bases between. CDR3 nucleotide sequence: TGTGCCAGCACCGTCCAGCCCGGGGAGCTGTTTTTT. Translation: CASTVQPGELFF.

This rearrangement joins TRBV7-9 to TRBJ1-2; 8 bases line up with TRBD1. The CDR3 contains 17 residues. V gave up 4 bases and J gave up 5 bases; unmatched junction bases: 15. The germline CDR1 and CDR2 sequences are SEHNR and FQNEAQ (reference sequence). The CDR3 DNA reads TGTGCCAGCAGCTCTCAGGGGGCAGCCGCCTTTAAATATGGCTACACCTTC. This codes for CASSSQGAAAFKYGYTF.

The sample holds a few counts of this clonotype. The V call is TRBV7-8, the J call TRBJ1-6, with D possibly being TRBD1 (5 bases). Trimming pared 3 bases from V and 9 bases from J, leaving 18 bases between. Per the germline V gene, CDR1 is SGHVS and CDR2 is FQNEAQ. This CDR3 region has 16 residues. CDR3 in amino acids: CASSLTVFSQRSPLHF. In nucleotides, the CDR3 is TGTGCCAGCAGCTTGACAGTCTTTTCCCAACGTTCACCCCTCCACTTT.

This rearrangement joins TRBV20-1 to TRBJ2-7, with TRBD1 matching 7 bases. The CDR3 runs to 14 residues. The V segment lost 0 bases and the J segment 6 bases; nucleotides outside the gene matches: 8. The germline V gene has CDR1 DFQATT and CDR2 SNEGSKA (reference sequence). CDR3 bases: TGCAGTGCTAGAGAGGGGACAGAACCTCTCGAGCAGTACTTC. Translation gives CSAREGTEPLEQYF.

This clonotype was seen a handful of times. This sequence joins TRBV12-3 or TRBV12-4 and TRBJ2-7; 7 bases align to TRBD1. The CDR3 runs 15 residues. V gave up 5 bases and J gave up 3 bases; unmatched junction bases: 10. CDR3 sequence (DNA): TGTGCCAGCAGTACCCGGGACAGCACCCACTACGAGCAGTACTTC. This codes for CASSTRDSTHYEQYF.

This chain joins TRBV5-1 and TRBJ2-7; D gene uncertain. The CDR3 contains 14 residues. Germline V lookup: CDR1 SGHRS, CDR2 YFSETQ. Trimming took 0 bases from V and 2 from J, leaving 9 bases between them. The DNA for the CDR3 is TGCGCCAGCAGCTTGGGCGGCTCCACCTACGAGCAGTACTTC. It yields the protein CASSLGGSTYEQYF. Supplemented by reference TRBV5-1 and TRBJ2-7, the full variable domain reads KAGVTQTPRYLIKTRGQQVTLSCSPISGHRSVSWYQQTPGQGLQFLFEYFSETQRNKGNFPGRFSGRQFSNSRSEMNVSTLELGDSALYLCASSLGGSTYEQYFGPGTRLTVT.

This clonotype was seen only a few times. This sequence joins TRBV4-3 and TRBJ2-7; D not certain. The V and J ends lost 1 base and 3 bases respectively, with 10 bases between them. The CDR3 is 14 residues long. CDR1 LGHNA and CDR2 YSLEER come from the germline V gene. DNA of the CDR3: TGCGCCAGCAGCCAAGCCCGCGGCAGCTACGAGCAGTACGTC. As protein: CASSQARGSYEQYV.

This sequence joins TRBV7-9 and TRBJ2-1, with a possible D match to TRBD2 (5 bases). The CDR3 length is 12 residues. Trimming pared 10 bases from V and 0 bases from J, leaving 7 bases between. CDR1 is SEHNR, CDR2 FQNEAQ, per germline (reference sequence). The CDR3 reads CAIRDSYNEQFF. For the CDR3, the DNA is TGTGCCATCCGGGACTCCTACAATGAGCAGTTCTTC.

CDR3 residues: CASGFSAFERYTF. In DNA form, the CDR3 reads TGTGCTAGTGGTTTTTCGGCCTTTGAACGCTACACCTTC. This chain joins TRBV12-5 and TRBJ1-2; D unresolved. V lost 3 bases and J lost 9, with 14 bases in between. The CDR3 totals 13 residues. CDR1 and CDR2 from the germline V gene are LGHNT and FRNRAP.

This chain connects TRBV12-3 or TRBV12-4 to TRBJ2-1, with D tentatively TRBD2 (5 bases). This CDR3 has 13 amino acids. The germline V and J ends were trimmed by 5 bases and 8 bases, with 13 bases remaining between them. The CDR3 loop is CASSPWAGDEQFF. The CDR3 DNA is TGTGCCAGCAGTCCCTGGGCCGGGGATGAGCAGTTCTTC.

The chain has TRBV6-5 and TRBJ1-2; no firm D call. The CDR3 loop spans 13 amino acids. Germline CDR1 is MNHEY and CDR2 is SVGAGI. V was clipped by 2 bases and J by 3 bases, with 7 bases between them. In DNA, the CDR3 is TGTGCCAGCAGTTACGGGAGATACTATGGCTACACCTTC. Amino acids: CASSYGRYYGYTF.

This clonotype has just a few counts. The V gene is TRBV5-1, the J gene TRBJ2-1; 8 nucleotides line up with TRBD2. Germline values: CDR1 SGHRS, CDR2 YFSETQ. CDR3 length: 16 residues. The trim removed 4 bases at V and 2 bases at J, leaving 8 bases unmatched. CDR3 bases: TGCGCCAGCAGCGGCGGGCGGGGGGAGGCCTACAATGAGCAGTTCTTC. As protein: CASSGGRGEAYNEQFF.

This sequence joins TRBV7-9 and TRBJ2-3; D call uncertain. This CDR3 has 15 amino acids. Between the trimmed V and J ends, which lost 1 base and 5 bases, there was a span of 13 bases. In germline, CDR1 is SEHNR, CDR2 FQNEAQ (reference sequence). The CDR3, as DNA: TGTGCCAGCAGCTTAGTTTCCTACCAACAAGATACGCAGTATTTT. This sequence encodes CASSLVSYQQDTQYF.

V gene TRBV4-1 combines with J gene TRBJ2-5, with a weak D call TRBD1 (7 bases). Per the germline V gene, CDR1 is MGHRA and CDR2 is YSYEKL. With 3 bases removed from V and 6 bases from J, the gap between germline ends came to 11 bases. This CDR3 comprises 13 residues. The CDR3 nucleotides are TGCGCCAGCAGCCAGGAGGGGGCGAAGACCCAGTACTTC. Its protein product is CASSQEGAKTQYF.

V gene TRBV14 combines with J gene TRBJ1-2; D uncertain. The CDR3 totals 14 residues. The germline CDR1 and CDR2 sequences are SGHDN and FVKESK. Trimming cost V 8 bases and J 2 bases, with 15 bases left between them. CDR3 sequence (DNA): TGTGCCAGCGCCCCTATTGCACGGAACTATGGCTACACCTTC. It is translated as CASAPIARNYGYTF. The full variable domain, with the rest looked up from reference TRBV14 and TRBJ1-2, is EAGVTQFPSHSVIEKGQTVTLRCDPISGHDNLYWYRRVMGKEIKFLLHFVKESKQDESGMPNNRFLAERTGGTYSTLKVQPAELEDSGVYFCASAPIARNYGYTFGSGTRLTVV.

This clonotype was observed at least ten times. Its ends do not fully match the called genes, so a read error is possible. This chain uses TRBV7-6 with TRBJ2-3, with TRBD2 identical over 8 bases. CDR3 length: 14 amino acids. Per the germline V gene, CDR1 is SGHVS and CDR2 is FNYEAQ. The CDR3 DNA reads as TGTGCCAGCAGCCTAGCGGGCCGCACAGATACGCAGTATTTT. It translates to CASSLAGRTDTQYF.

This clonotype was seen a handful of times. In nucleotides, the CDR3 is TGTGCCAGCAGCCAAGACAACTACCAAGAGACCCAGTACTTC. Residues: CASSQDNYQETQYF. The chain links TRBV4-2 to TRBJ2-5; no clear D gene. V was pared by 0 bases and J by 0 bases, with 5 bases between. This CDR3 region has 14 residues. Germline V gives CDR1 LGHNA, CDR2 YNFKEQ.